The T cell receptor (beta chain) described here comes from a study of beta chain features in type 1 diabetes (dated by TCRdb to the late 2010s). At the level of the whole study: Patients and healthy donors did not differ in mean age, gender distribution, total cell number or subset yield. A total of around 100 million sorted cells were examined across all samples, and RNA yield correlated strongly with the number of cells per subset. In the study, TCRB repertoires of sorted circulating CD4+ T cell subsets from recently diagnosed type 1 diabetes patients were compared with those of matched healthy donors. Regulatory and stem cell-like memory subsets were isolated from only 8 patients and roughly 8 healthy donors, whereas naive and central memory subsets came from all 28 donors. The full study reports these points: Patients with type 1 diabetes made fewer insertions and deleted more nucleotides at VDJ recombination sites, implying thymic rearrangement abnormalities. PCR might favor shorter templates, but patient and control samples were amplified and corrected together, so any skew would affect both groups equally. Naive, central memory and regulatory TCRB repertoires appeared more similar among patients than among healthy donors. A moderate but significant shortening of TCRB CDR3 length was observed in type 1 diabetes patients in all four CD4+ subsets. Sequencing cDNA rather than genomic DNA could over-represent highly expressing activated cells, although activation and CD3 levels did not differ between groups. HLA sub-analyses involved small numbers of individuals, so any influence of HLA type on TCRB rearrangement remained unresolved.

All of the isolated RNA was reverse transcribed with the High Capacity cDNA Reverse Transcription Kit, so expressed TCRB transcripts were sequenced. Naive, central memory and regulatory T cell samples underwent deep immunoSEQ sequencing, averaging around 3.6 million total reads per sample. After sorted cells were lysed in RLT buffer, RNA was extracted with DNase-treated RNeasy Micro or Mini kits, with the choice depending on cell number. Each cell subset was processed on its own to prevent cross-contamination, while patient and healthy donor samples were processed together. The immunoSEQ multiplex PCR was used to amplify TCRB sequences from cDNA, generating 87-bp fragments that spanned the CDR3 region. Sequencing of the amplicons was performed on the Illumina HiSeq platform. The original methods were these. PCR bias was corrected computationally using synthetic template baselines, and reads within Hamming distance 2 were collapsed, with unmergeable singletons discarded. Reads were aligned against IMGT to assign V, D and J genes, CDR3 length and insertions or deletions at six rearrangement sites. Within each subset, clonotype counts were normalized to sorted cell number, and only after that were true diversity and Gini coefficients computed with the tcR R package. The overlap coefficient, calculated on TCRB nucleotide sequences, was used to measure repertoire sharing. As a proxy for the pre-selection repertoire, out-of-frame TCRB sequences from naive cells were analyzed. Here the immuneACCESS table is served through TCRdb, limited to in-frame sequences with V and J called. Missing clones are a known gap in these copies; in checked studies unresolved V genes cover under half, and the rest lacks a known reason. V and J calls and clone size are those listed in that table; D and trimming were worked out from the DNA. Here the sample has about 900,000 clones; about a sixth occur a single time. 0.02% to 0.025% of the sample belongs to the ten largest clones.

In the germline V gene, CDR1 corresponds to MDHEN and CDR2 to SYDVKM. From V the trimming removes 4 bases and from J it removes 5 bases, while the gene matches leave 12 bases of the junction unaccounted for. The CDR3 measures 17 amino acids from cysteine to phenylalanine. The entry retains the CDR3 DNA only, 51 bases that are in frame from base 1. This clone showed up just a few times. Its cognate antigen has yet to be identified. Base-call qualities are not available, and no considerably larger clone is one nucleotide away. A single peripheral blood draw of around 120 mL on average was collected from each donor into heparinised tubes. Naive, central memory, regulatory and stem cell-like memory CD4+ T cells were sorted on a BD FACSAria II using a panel including CD45RO, CCR7, CD25, CD127, CD95 and CD27. A purity above 95% was achieved for all sorted populations. PBMCs were isolated immediately by Lymphoprep density gradient centrifugation and stained directly without culture. So that batch effects would be minimized, each experiment stained and sorted samples in pairs, pairing one healthy donor with one patient.

The sample taken for sequencing was naive CD4+ T cells from blood. Interpreted using the paper, the cell subset or site label stands for: true naive CD4+ T cells. The chain links TRBV28 with TRBJ2-3, with TRBD2 matching 10 junction bases. The receptor comes from a young woman in good health. The CDR3 reads as follows: CASSSPASGSSIDTQYF. The sequence in DNA is TGTGCCAGCAGTTCCCCTGCTAGCGGGAGTTCTATAGATACGCAGTATTTT.